This record looks at one T cell receptor beta chain sequence and its context. Its antigen is unknown. Base qualities are not recorded, but no much larger clone differs from it by a single base. Libraries were constructed by 5' RACE. These reads were obtained on an Illumina HiSeq 2500. A second about 7 to 11 cycle PCR used a sample-barcoded 5' primer and a J-beta primer mix. Each TCR beta cDNA molecule received a unique molecular identifier from a template-switch 5' adaptor carrying 12 random nucleotides. At least 3 million CDR3-containing paired-end reads were obtained from each sample. First-strand cDNA synthesis was performed from all RNA using the Mint cDNA synthesis kit, with priming by a TRBC-specific oligonucleotide. All cDNA was treated with uracil-DNA glycosylase and then went through a first 18-cycle PCR with the universal primers M1SS and BC2_uni_R. In the paper's pipeline: Each sample was normalized by randomly selecting 1 million high-quality reads, each carrying a distinct molecular identifier. Reads sharing molecular identifiers were discarded rather than binned into consensus sequences. MiTCR, set to a Q25 quality threshold and the strictest error-elimination algorithm, was used for CDR3 identification, clonotype clustering and error correction. Lower-bound total TCR beta diversity was estimated with a nonparametric unseen species model using Euler transformation. Using fastp trimming at Q25 and MiXCR clonotype assembly, TCRdb reanalyzed the public sequencing data and kept in-frame beta chains. All rows with the same CDR3 protein become a single entry with the most common DNA and genes. TCRdb assigned the V and J calls; the authors' analysis was not used. For this sample the table gives 650,000 to 1,000,000 distinct CDR3 sequences, of which approximately 35% were detected only once. Clones ranked in the top ten supply 10% to 15% of the sample.

The donors were about 40 Caucasian individuals from Russia, aged roughly 6 to 100 years, who were systemically healthy. Approximately 10 milliliters of peripheral blood were collected from each donor into EDTA-treated Vacutainer tubes. Ficoll-Paque density-gradient centrifugation was used to isolate PBMCs, with at least 6.5 million obtained per sample. Total RNA, at least 6 micrograms per sample, was extracted from PBMCs with Trizol reagent. For every donor, an aliquot of PBMCs went through flow cytometry to measure the percentages of naive CD45RAhigh/CD27high T cells. From a lookup of the germline V gene, CDR1 and CDR2 are SGHRS and YFSETQ. The CDR3 runs 15 residues from the cysteine to the phenylalanine. The sequence is cut down to CDR3 DNA, 45 bases in frame from base 1. V loses 0 bases of germline sequence and J loses 7 bases, and the interval between the two ends is 11 bases. The entry originates in a study of blood T cells in healthy people across ages (dated by TCRdb to the mid-2010s). Notes on the research overall: Template switching captured roughly one uniquely barcoded TCR beta cDNA molecule per two T cells in model experiments. Using deep sequencing normalized with unique cDNA molecular identifiers, the study measured how TCR beta repertoire diversity changes with age. Donors were grouped into four age groups: young (average approximately 16 years), middle-aged (less than 40), aged (around 60) and long-lived (approximately 78). Donors of different ages were randomly distributed across sequencing lanes to avoid experimental bias. Using the same blood draw, the study looked at two additional independent replicas of 1 million unique cDNA reads for two donors, one aged 18 to 30 and the other aged 80 or older. The full study reports these points: Compared with the aged group, the long-lived group had more naive CD4+ T cells, fewer expanded clones and increased TCR diversity, suggesting age selection. Bulk unsorted PBMC profiling prevented conclusive comparison of naive and antigen-experienced compartments. Estimates of total diversity from one million sequenced T cells were regarded as lower bounds and underestimates. The percentage of naive T cells measured by flow cytometry correlated strongly with observed TCR beta diversity. Donor CMV infection status was unknown, potentially confounding age-related changes in expanded clonotypes. Observed TCR beta diversity per million T cells fell roughly linearly with age, and a significant reduction was already apparent by age around 40.

This receptor was taken from a man younger than 30 in good health. The sequenced sample was blood. This chain joins TRBV5-1 to TRBJ1-6; the D gene is possibly TRBD1, with 6 bases matching. The CDR3 amino acid sequence is: CASSLAEQGNSPLHF. The nucleotide sequence is given as TGCGCCAGCAGCTTGGCCGAGCAGGGGAATTCACCCCTCCACTTT.